This passage covers 30 T cell receptor beta chains from one sample sequenced in a study of sequential checkpoint blockade in melanoma. The treatment was: randomized to nivolumab then ipilimumab (arm A) or the reverse (arm B). Some clones are missing from TCRdb's copy, which holds only in-frame ones; the method was immunoSEQ multiplex PCR. The sample lists tens of thousands of clones, approximately 90% occurring once. The specimen comprised CD8+ T cells sorted from blood (inferred from file names), sampled from a patient given nivolumab and ipilimumab in sequence. Every receptor here comes from a human donor with melanoma.

This clone was observed a single time. V is TRBV9 and J is TRBJ2-7; TRBD2 matches 12 bases. Trimming took 4 bases from V and 2 from J; bases not matched to a gene: 4. This CDR3 has 15 amino acids. Germline CDR1 reads SGDLS; CDR2 reads YYNGEE. CDR3 residues: CASSLGLAGPYEQYF. CDR3 DNA: TGTGCCAGCAGCTTAGGACTAGCGGGGCCCTACGAGCAGTACTTC.

The chain has TRBV5-3 and TRBJ2-1; D perhaps matches TRBD2 (5 bases). TRBV5-3 is filed as an ORF, its function uncertain. The CDR3 contains 12 residues. Trimming took off 0 bases at V and 7 bases at J, with 5 bases between the two ends. CDR3 in DNA: TGTGCCAGAAGCTTGGGGAGGAATGAGCAGTTCTTC. Translated, it gives CARSLGRNEQFF.

The CDR3 DNA reads as TGTGCCAGCAGTTTTAATAGTTGGAACACTGAAGCTTTCTTT. Translating gives CASSFNSWNTEAFF. V gene TRBV27 combines with J gene TRBJ1-1, with no clear D. In germline, CDR1 is MNHEY, CDR2 SMNVEV (reference sequence). V dropped 3 bases and J dropped 1 base, with 9 bases sitting between them. The CDR3 length is 14 residues.

This chain links TRBV28 with TRBJ2-7, with TRBD1 matching 8 bases. The germline gives CDR1 MDHEN, CDR2 SYDVKM. This CDR3 is 15 amino acids long. Trimming at V came to 1 base and at J to 0 bases, leaving 2 bases not matched to a gene. The CDR3 DNA reads as TGTGCCAGCAGTTTATCCCAGGGGGCCTCCTACGAGCAGTACTTC. This codes for CASSLSQGASYEQYF.

The CDR3 loop reads CASSAGLNQPQHF. The CDR3 DNA is TGTGCCAGCAGCGCGGGCCTAAATCAGCCCCAGCATTTT. This sequence joins TRBV5-5 and TRBJ1-5; no reliable D call. This CDR3 has 13 residues. Germline V gene data show CDR1 as SGHKS and CDR2 as YYEKEE (reference sequence). Deletions cut 4 bases from V and 4 bases from J, with 9 bases between.

Here the CDR3 reads CASSFGVAGEYEQFF. CDR3 nucleotide sequence: TGTGCCAGCAGCTTCGGGGTAGCGGGAGAGTATGAGCAGTTCTTC. The V gene is TRBV7-3, the J gene TRBJ2-1, with 9 nucleotides matching TRBD2. Germline V gene data show CDR1 as SGHTA and CDR2 as FQGTGA. CDR3 length: 15 amino acids. The trim removed 3 bases at V and 8 bases at J, leaving 8 bases unmatched.

This sequence joins TRBV29-1 and TRBJ2-1; the match to TRBD1 covers 8 bases. V dropped 4 bases and J dropped 6; count of bases not matched to a gene: 2. Germline V gene sequence: CDR1 SQVTM, CDR2 ANQGSEA. This CDR3 region has 12 residues. CDR3 loop: CSVVTGGNEQFF. The CDR3 DNA follows: TGCAGCGTTGTAACAGGGGGCAATGAGCAGTTCTTC.

In its sample, this clone was seen a few times. The chain has TRBV5-4 and TRBJ2-1; perhaps TRBD2 as D (6 bases). The V end lost 4 bases, the J end lost 7 bases, and 9 bases lay between the germline ends. The CDR3 runs 12 residues. The V gene's germline CDR1 is SGHNT and CDR2 YYREEE (reference sequence). CDR3 sequence reads: CASSMGTNEQFF. CDR3 in DNA: TGTGCCAGCAGCATGGGGACTAATGAGCAGTTCTTC. Based on the CDR3 plus reference TRBV5-4 and TRBJ2-1, the full variable domain is ETGVTQSPTHLIKTRGQQVTLRCSSQSGHNTVSWYQQALGQGPQFIFQYYREEENGRGNFPPRFSGLQFPNYSSELNVNALELDDSALYLCASSMGTNEQFFGPGTRLTVL.

This clone was seen just once. The chain uses TRBV4-3 and TRBJ1-1; possible D gene TRBD1, 5 bases. V dropped 0 bases and J dropped 5 bases, with 13 bases sitting between them. Germline CDR1 and CDR2: LGHNA and YSLEER. CDR3 length: 15 residues. CDR3 nucleotides: TGCGCCAGCAGCCAAGATCCCCAGGGCCGGACTGAAGCTTTCTTT. Protein sequence: CASSQDPQGRTEAFF.

The chain links TRBV7-9 to TRBJ2-1, with TRBD1 matching over 10 bases. This CDR3 is 14 amino acids long. J gave up 7 bases and V 4 bases, and 4 bases lay outside the gene matches. Germline CDR1 and CDR2: SEHNR and FQNEAQ (reference sequence). DNA of the CDR3: TGTGCCAGCAGCTCGGGACAGGGGCGGAATGAGCAGTTCTTC. Amino acid sequence: CASSSGQGRNEQFF.

The chain recombines TRBV7-9 with TRBJ1-2; D is possibly TRBD1 (6 bases). The CDR3 length is 14 residues. The germline V gene encodes CDR1 SEHNR and CDR2 FQNEAQ (reference sequence). V was pared by 4 bases and J by 6 bases, with 15 bases between. The CDR3 is CASSSWGGRDGYTF. For the CDR3, the DNA is TGTGCCAGCAGCTCGTGGGGGGGCAGAGATGGCTACACCTTC.

V gene TRBV6-1 combines with J gene TRBJ2-5, with 7 bases lining up with TRBD2. The CDR3 consists of 15 residues. The ends lost 1 base at V and 2 bases at J; junction bases unmatched: 4. Germline lookup yields CDR1 MNHNS and CDR2 SASEGT. CDR3 nucleotide sequence: TGTGCCAGCAGTGAAGGTATTAGCGGGCAAGAGACCCAGTACTTC. It yields the protein CASSEGISGQETQYF.

This chain connects TRBV6-6 to TRBJ2-1; D unclear. Per the germline V gene, CDR1 is MNHNY and CDR2 is SVGAGI (reference sequence). V shed 0 bases and J shed 2 bases, with 11 bases lying between them. The CDR3 sequence is 16 residues long. The CDR3 bases are TGTGCCAGCAGTTACTCGTTGAGTCCCCCCTACAATGAGCAGTTCTTC. Translating it yields CASSYSLSPPYNEQFF.

The chain couples TRBV7-8 to TRBJ2-3, with 9 bases matching TRBD2. This CDR3 comprises 16 residues. Trimming removed 2 bases from V and 6 bases from J; junction bases left unmatched: 9. Germline CDR1 and CDR2: SGHVS and FQNEAQ. CDR3 DNA sequence: TGTGCCAGCAGCTTAATAGTGACTAGCGGTTGGGATACGCAGTATTTT. It specifies CASSLIVTSGWDTQYF. The full variable domain, with the rest looked up from reference TRBV7-8 and TRBJ2-3, is GAGVSQSPRYKVAKRGQDVALRCDPISGHVSLFWYQQALGQGPEFLTYFQNEAQLDKSGLPSDRFFAERPEGSVSTLKIQRTQQEDSAVYLCASSLIVTSGWDTQYFGPGTRLTVL.

This chain joins TRBV10-3 and TRBJ2-7; 9 bases are a match to TRBD1. J gave up 3 bases and V 2 bases, and 5 bases lay outside the gene matches. The CDR3 totals 15 residues. Germline V gene data show CDR1 as ENHRY and CDR2 as SYGVKD. For the CDR3, the DNA is TGTGCCATCAGTGAGCCGGGACAGGGTGGCTACGAGCAGTACTTC. Translation gives CAISEPGQGGYEQYF.

The V call is TRBV10-2, the J call TRBJ2-7; TRBD1 matches 7 bases. The CDR3 has 13 amino acids. The J segment lost 0 bases and the V segment lost 7 bases, leaving 3 bases of the junction unmatched. Germline V gene data show CDR1 as WSHSY and CDR2 as SAAADI. This CDR3 reads CASIQGFSYEQYF. The CDR3 DNA sequence: TGCGCCAGCATACAGGGGTTCTCCTACGAGCAGTACTTC.

The rearrangement links TRBV7-9 to TRBJ1-2; TRBD1 might be the D (6 bases). Germline-derived CDR1 and CDR2 are SEHNR and FQNEAQ (reference sequence). Trimming left V 4 bases short and J 8 bases short, with 14 bases between. The CDR3 has 13 residues. CDR3 in DNA: TGTGCCAGCAGCTCTATACAGGGCGAGGGCTACACCTTC. Its protein product is CASSSIQGEGYTF.

The chain carries TRBV5-4 and TRBJ1-2; tentative D call: TRBD1 (5 bases). CDR1 and CDR2 (germline): SGHNT, YYREEE (reference sequence). V lost 4 bases, J lost 0 bases, and 13 bases lay in between. The CDR3 runs 15 residues. The CDR3 region has the DNA TGTGCCAGCAGCCCGGAACTGACAGCTAACTATGGCTACACCTTC. Translated, it gives CASSPELTANYGYTF.

The rearrangement joins TRBV7-8 to TRBJ2-5; D gene uncertain. CDR3 length equals 16 residues. Looked up from germline, CDR1 is SGHVS and CDR2 is FQNEAQ. Deletions cut 3 bases from V and 5 bases from J, with 19 bases between. The CDR3 DNA reads TGTGCCAGCAGCTTGGAGCACGGCCCAGTTCGGGAGACCCAGTACTTC. Amino acid sequence: CASSLEHGPVRETQYF.

This clone was found a few times. The genes are TRBV7-9 and TRBJ2-7, with 10 bases identical to TRBD1. The CDR3 contains 13 residues. V lost 6 bases and J lost 3; bases outside the gene matches: 2. From germline, CDR1 is SEHNR and CDR2 FQNEAQ (reference sequence). CDR3 residues: CASRDRGSYEQYF. CDR3 DNA: TGTGCCAGCAGGGACAGGGGGAGCTACGAGCAGTACTTC.

The V gene is TRBV19, the J gene TRBJ1-1, with a possible D match to TRBD1 (5 bases). The V gene's germline CDR1 is LNHDA and CDR2 SQIVND (reference sequence). The CDR3 is 13 amino acids. Trimming removed 2 bases at V and 11 bases at J, with 15 bases between. CDR3 protein: CASSIIGVVEAFF. For the CDR3, the DNA is TGTGCCAGTAGTATAATAGGGGTTGTCGAGGCTTTCTTT.

The rearrangement links TRBV2 to TRBJ2-7; D gene ambiguous. Germline V lookup: CDR1 SNHLY, CDR2 FYNNEI. V lost 1 base and J lost 2, with 6 bases in between. The CDR3 length is 13 residues. The chain's CDR3 is CASSEGWPYEQYF. In nucleotides, the CDR3 is TGTGCCAGCAGTGAAGGGTGGCCCTACGAGCAGTACTTC.

The rearrangement joins TRBV2 to TRBJ2-1; D perhaps matches TRBD1 (6 bases). Germline V lookup: CDR1 SNHLY, CDR2 FYNNEI. V lost 7 bases and J 2 bases, leaving 15 bases between the germline ends. The CDR3 runs to 15 residues. The CDR3 DNA reads as TGTGCCAGCACTGGGGCCAGGGGTGCCTACAATGAGCAGTTCTTC. This gives the protein CASTGARGAYNEQFF.

This clone was seen a single time. V and J are TRBV15 and TRBJ2-7; 10 nucleotides line up with TRBD2. The CDR3 runs to 14 residues. The germline V gene encodes CDR1 LNHNV and CDR2 YYDKDF (reference sequence). The J segment lost 6 bases and the V segment lost 6 bases, leaving 8 bases of the junction unmatched. DNA for the CDR3: TGTGCCACCAGTGCCGGGACTAGCGTTGTCGAGCAGTACTTC. The encoded protein is CATSAGTSVVEQYF.

In DNA form, the CDR3 reads TGTGCCAGCAGCCAAGATAACTACCGTCGAGAGACCCAGTACTTC. Its translation: CASSQDNYRRETQYF. The V gene is TRBV14, the J gene TRBJ2-5; no definite D call. CDR3 size: 15 residues. V shed 0 bases and J shed 4 bases, with 12 bases lying between them. Germline CDR1 SGHDN, CDR2 FVKESK.

The chain couples TRBV19 to TRBJ2-1; D is perhaps TRBD2 (5 bases). Germline assignment: CDR1 LNHDA and CDR2 SQIVND (reference sequence). The CDR3 consists of 14 residues. V lost 6 bases and J lost 0, with 9 bases in between. CDR3 sequence: CASSEGSSYNEQFF. CDR3 DNA sequence: TGTGCCAGTAGCGAGGGTAGCTCCTACAATGAGCAGTTCTTC.

This sequence joins TRBV7-3 and TRBJ2-7, with a weak D call TRBD2 (6 bases). V gave up 3 bases and J gave up 4 bases, with 16 bases separating them. The CDR3 is 15 amino acids. From germline, CDR1 is SGHTA and CDR2 FQGTGA. CDR3 DNA sequence: TGTGCCAGCAGCTTTAGGTTCGGTAGCGGATACGAGCAGTACTTC. It is translated as CASSFRFGSGYEQYF.

The V gene is TRBV5-1, the J gene TRBJ2-1; the match to TRBD1 covers 7 bases. The V gene's germline CDR1 is SGHRS and CDR2 YFSETQ. V lost 1 base and J lost 2; bases outside the gene matches: 12. CDR3 length equals 18 residues. CDR3 in amino acids: CASSLRARDRGPYNEQFF. DNA of the CDR3: TGCGCCAGCAGCTTGCGAGCGAGGGATAGGGGGCCCTACAATGAGCAGTTCTTC.

There are a few counts of this clone. The chain is built from TRBV6-4 and TRBJ2-2; TRBD2 agrees at 8 bases. This CDR3 is built from 14 residues. Germline-derived CDR1 and CDR2 are MRHNA and SNTAGT. The trim removed 4 bases at V and 6 bases at J, leaving 4 bases unmatched. The CDR3 sequence is CASSAREDPGELFF. In DNA, the CDR3 is TGTGCCAGCAGTGCGCGGGAGGATCCCGGGGAGCTGTTTTTT.

The J gene is TRBJ2-3, the V gene TRBV27; D uncertain. The V gene's germline CDR1 is MNHEY and CDR2 SMNVEV (reference sequence). V was trimmed by 3 bases and J by 4 bases, leaving 11 bases between them. CDR3 length: 14 residues. The CDR3 sequence is CASSFGSPADTQYF. CDR3 in DNA: TGTGCCAGCAGTTTCGGGTCTCCGGCAGATACGCAGTATTTT.